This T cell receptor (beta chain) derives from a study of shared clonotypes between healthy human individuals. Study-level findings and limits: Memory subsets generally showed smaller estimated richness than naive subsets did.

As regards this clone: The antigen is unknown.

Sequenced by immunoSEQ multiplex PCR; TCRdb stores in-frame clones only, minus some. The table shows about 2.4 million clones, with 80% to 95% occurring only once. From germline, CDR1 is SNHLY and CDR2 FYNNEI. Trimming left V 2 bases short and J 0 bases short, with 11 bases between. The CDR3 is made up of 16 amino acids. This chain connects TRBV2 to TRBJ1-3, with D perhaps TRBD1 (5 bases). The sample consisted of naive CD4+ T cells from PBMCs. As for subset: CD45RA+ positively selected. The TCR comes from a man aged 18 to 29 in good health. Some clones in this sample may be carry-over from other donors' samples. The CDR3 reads CASSESGRVSGNTIYF. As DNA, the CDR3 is TGTGCCAGCAGTGAAAGCGGCAGGGTCTCTGGAAACACCATATATTTT.